This is a list of T cell receptor beta chains from one sample in a study of OX40 agonist ivuxolimab in advanced cancers. Sequencing used immunoSEQ multiplex PCR; TCRdb keeps in-frame clones, though not all of them. The sample holds around 67,000 clones, 75% to 90% seen once. The source was CD4+ or CD8+ T cells sorted from blood, collected in a trial of the OX40 agonist ivuxolimab. The receptors shown here come from an adult with an advanced solid tumor such as melanoma, head and neck, liver or kidney cancer. Both conserved end residues are part of each CDR3. Each record gives: CDR3 DNA, CDR3 protein, V gene, J gene, D gene, clone size. The D gene is left open where the match is weak. Clone size is stated in some rows and not others, as once, few, many or a class when expanded.

TGTGCCAGCAGCTTAGGGAGGGGGCCTAATTCACCCCTCCACTTT,CASSLGRGPNSPLHF,TRBV5-6,TRBJ1-6,TRBD1,NA
TGTGCCAGCAGTGGCCTGCACGAGCAGTACTTC,CASSGLHEQYF,TRBV6-5,TRBJ2-7,NA,NA
TGTGCCAGGCAACAGGGGTCTGGAAACACCATATATTTT,CARQQGSGNTIYF,TRBV2,TRBJ1-3,TRBD1,NA
TGTGCCTGGATCACAGGGGGAAACACCATATATTTT,CAWITGGNTIYF,TRBV30,TRBJ1-3,NA,few
TGTGCCAGCAGTTCTGGGGTGCCACCCCTCCACTTT,CASSSGVPPLHF,TRBV28,TRBJ1-6,NA,NA
TGTGCCACTGAGCCGGTGGAGACCCAGTACTTC,CATEPVETQYF,TRBV6-1,TRBJ2-5,NA,NA
TGTGCCAGCTCACCGAGTAAGGTCAGTCACACTGAAGCTTTCTTT,CASSPSKVSHTEAFF,TRBV18,TRBJ1-1,NA,NA
TGTGCCAGCAGCTTAGGTCTAGCGGCTAATGAGCAGTTCTTC,CASSLGLAANEQFF,TRBV7-9,TRBJ2-1,TRBD2,once
TGCGCCAGCAGCTTGGACGGGCTGAACTATGGCTACACCTTC,CASSLDGLNYGYTF,TRBV5-1,TRBJ1-2,NA,NA
TGCGCCAGCAGCTCGTTAGCGGGGGGACCCCTGGACAATGAGCAGTTCTTC,CASSSLAGGPLDNEQFF,TRBV5-1,TRBJ2-1,TRBD2,NA
TGTGCCAGCAGTTTACGCGCCCGTGGGGGTTTGGGGAACGAGCAGTACTTC,CASSLRARGGLGNEQYF,TRBV28,TRBJ2-7,NA,NA
TGTGCCAGCATCGACAGGGGAAGTGGTGAAGCTTTCTTT,CASIDRGSGEAFF,TRBV6-5,TRBJ1-1,TRBD1,few
TGTGCCAGCAGTCTACAGGGTGCGTTATCCTACAATGAGCAGTTCTTC,CASSLQGALSYNEQFF,TRBV7-9,TRBJ2-1,NA,NA
TGCAGCGTTTCGTGGACAGGTGCTGAAGCTTTCTTT,CSVSWTGAEAFF,TRBV29-1,TRBJ1-1,TRBD1,NA